This TCR beta chain was sequenced during a study of tumor and adjacent non-tumor tissue in lung cancer. Notes on this clonotype: What it binds is unknown.

The template was RNA from unsorted bulk tissue. Three rounds of nested PCR, following a modified ARM-PCR protocol, produced the TCRbeta library. TCRdb reanalysed the multiplex PCR reads using MiXCR and keeps one entry per CDR3 protein. The sample yields 60,000 to 90,000 distinct CDR3 sequences, around 74% seen once. The length of the CDR3 is 18 residues. V lost 3 bases to trimming and J lost 7 bases, with 25 bases between them. The germline V gene encodes CDR1 DFQATT and CDR2 SNEGSKA (reference sequence). General study results and limits: Top 100 clones took a larger repertoire share in normal lung. TCR diversity was significantly greater in tumor than normal lung tissue.

This clonotype was sampled from a woman in her forties or fifties with non-small cell lung cancer. The J gene is TRBJ1-6, the V gene TRBV20-1; D is ambiguous. The sample was lung tumor tissue. CDR3 nucleotide sequence: TGCAGTGCTAGTGATCGACCCAGGACTGGTAGGGTAAATTCACCCCTCCACTTT. Protein product: CSASDRPRTGRVNSPLHF.